Sequencing of this T cell receptor (beta chain) was carried out in a study of cytomegalovirus exposure and HLA in healthy donors. For this clone: Its antigen is undetermined.

V was trimmed by 4 bases and J by 6 bases, leaving 14 bases between them. This CDR3 contains 13 residues. Germline-derived CDR1 and CDR2 are SGHDT and YYEEEE. The data were produced by immunoSEQ multiplex PCR, yet TCRdb's version contains in-frame clones alone and is incomplete. The table lists over 200,000 clones, roughly 83% of them singletons. Study conclusions and caveats: Subsequent analysis showed first-cohort TCR clusters tending to co-occur in 95 to 150 validation repertoires. TCR beta chains numbering roughly 150 were designated cytomegalovirus-associated.

The V gene is TRBV5-6, the J gene TRBJ2-7; D tentatively fits TRBD1 or TRBD2 (5 bases each). The source of this sequence is a woman younger than 35 in good health and CMV-seronegative. Source material: PBMCs. CDR3 DNA sequence: TGTGCCAGCAGCCCGGGGCTCGGCGGCGAGCAGTACTTC. Translated: CASSPGLGGEQYF.